The entry that follows covers one TCR beta chain sequence. Its antigen is as yet unknown. The V end was cut by 1 base, the J end by 3 bases, with 11 bases between. The CDR3 contains 15 residues. The germline CDR1 and CDR2 sequences are MNHNS and SASEGT. This entry is derived from a study of shared clonotypes between healthy human individuals. The study separated CD4+ cells into CD45RA+ naive and CD45RA-negative memory subsets. Investigators spread the genomic DNA of each subset evenly over several immunoSEQ plates. Sequencing was performed with immunoSEQ multiplex PCR; in TCRdb, only in-frame clones are kept and a portion is missing. Of approximately 940,000 clones in the sample, less than 85% are singletons; the top ten hold about 1.5%. Notes on the study in general: Non-shared clonotypes had lower generation probabilities than those shared by all four donors. With a few donors compared, 4.5% to 6.5% of naive CD4 clonotypes were shared.

The chain combines TRBV6-1 with TRBJ2-3; D is possibly TRBD2 (5 bases). The TCR sequence derives from a man aged 18 to 30 in good health. Sequenced: memory CD4+ T cells sorted from blood. Documented subset: CD45RA-negative fraction. The CDR3 reads CASSEDPIATDTQYF. In DNA, the CDR3 is TGTGCCAGCAGTGAAGACCCCATAGCGACAGATACGCAGTATTTT.